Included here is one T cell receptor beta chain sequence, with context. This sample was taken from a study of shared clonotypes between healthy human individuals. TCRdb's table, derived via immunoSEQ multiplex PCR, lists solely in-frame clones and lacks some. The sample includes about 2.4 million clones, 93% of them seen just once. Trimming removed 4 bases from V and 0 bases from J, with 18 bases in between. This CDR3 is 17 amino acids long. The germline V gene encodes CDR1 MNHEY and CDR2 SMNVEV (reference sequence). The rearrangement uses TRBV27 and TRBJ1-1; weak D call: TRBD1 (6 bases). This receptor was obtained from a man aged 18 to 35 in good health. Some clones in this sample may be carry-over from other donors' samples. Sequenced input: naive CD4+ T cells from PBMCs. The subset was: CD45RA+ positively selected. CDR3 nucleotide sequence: TGTGCCAGCAGTTCGCAGGGGATCTCCTCTATGAACACTGAAGCTTTCTTT. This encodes CASSSQGISSMNTEAFF.